This T cell receptor beta chain derives from a study of T-cell memory formation after mild COVID-19. Details on this clonotype: Its antigen is currently unknown.

TCRdb independently ran MiXCR on the 5' RACE reads; one entry per CDR3 protein. The profile covers roughly 580,000 distinct CDR3 sequences, with roughly 18% appearing a single time and around 13% taken by the ten largest. Study findings and constraints: Second-wave clones peaking on day 37 lacked confirmed SARS-CoV-2 specificity. CD4+ contracting clones were found mainly in CM and EM, and CD8+ ones in EMRA.

Germline V lookup: CDR1 LGHNA, CDR2 YSLEER. This CDR3 has 17 residues. V shed 4 bases and J shed 0 bases, with 16 bases lying between them. The rearrangement uses TRBV4-3 and TRBJ1-3; D is undetermined. The sample consisted of PBMCs or a T cell subset sorted from them (not recorded which). This sequence was found in an adult woman who had mild COVID-19 (a few samples of this study predate the infection). Cell type and time point are not known. The DNA of the CDR3 is TGCGCCAGCAGCCCGGCCGGGTCCTTGCTCTCTGGAAACACCATATATTTT. This codes for CASSPAGSLLSGNTIYF.